This is a list of T cell receptor beta chains from one sample in a study of blood T cell repertoires in COVID-19. Method: immunoSEQ multiplex PCR; TCRdb's copy keeps in-frame clones and lacks some. Of approximately 250,000 clones in the sample, 75% to 85% were seen once. The sequenced sample consisted of peripheral blood. The receptor source for this set is a man aged 45-65 years with COVID-19, enrolled during active disease. Each CDR3 is given with its conserved first and last residue. D genes are given only for firm matches. Only some rows state a clone size, as once, few, many or a class for expanded clones.

v_gene	d_gene	abundance	j_gene	CDR3aa	CDR3nt
TRBV6-1	NA	NA	TRBJ1-4	CASSEVGVWEKLFF	TGTGCCAGCAGTGAAGTCGGGGTTTGGGAAAAACTGTTTTTT
TRBV15	NA	NA	TRBJ2-3	CATSGFRGTGTDTQYF	TGTGCCACCAGCGGTTTCCGGGGGACGGGCACAGATACGCAGTATTTT
TRBV24-1	TRBD1	NA	TRBJ2-3	CATSALGQGTTDTQYF	TGTGCCACCAGTGCCCTGGGACAGGGGACAACAGATACGCAGTATTTT
TRBV2	NA	few	TRBJ1-2	CASSPEAANYGYTF	TGTGCCAGCAGTCCCGAGGCAGCTAACTATGGCTACACCTTC
TRBV5-1	NA	NA	TRBJ2-5	CASSGQGLRETQYF	TGCGCCAGCAGTGGGCAGGGGCTCAGGGAGACCCAGTACTTC
TRBV27	NA	NA	TRBJ1-4	CASSPGTYGDEKLFF	TGTGCCAGCAGCCCAGGAACGTACGGGGATGAAAAACTGTTTTTT
TRBV3-1/TRBV3-2	TRBD2	NA	TRBJ2-1	CASSLIGLAGGPFNYNEQFF	TGTGCCAGCAGTCTCATTGGACTAGCGGGGGGCCCGTTTAACTACAATGAGCAGTTCTTC
TRBV19	TRBD1	NA	TRBJ2-3	CASSVGQGRNTQYF	TGTGCCAGTAGTGTGGGACAGGGCAGGAATACGCAGTATTTT
TRBV7-2	NA	NA	TRBJ1-4	CASSPRGGIRTNEKLFF	TGTGCCAGCAGCCCCCGCGGGGGCATAAGGACTAATGAAAAACTGTTTTTT
TRBV7-9	NA	few	TRBJ2-7	CASSPQGFHEQYF	TGTGCCAGCAGCCCCCAGGGTTTCCACGAGCAGTACTTC
TRBV28	TRBD1	NA	TRBJ1-2	CASSRQGAAYGYTF	TGTGCCAGCAGTCGACAGGGGGCAGCCTATGGCTACACCTTC
TRBV19	NA	NA	TRBJ1-2	CASSPRQTYGYTF	TGTGCCAGTAGTCCCCGACAGACGTATGGCTACACCTTC
TRBV7-2	NA	NA	TRBJ2-3	CASSLGWGGSTDTQYF	TGTGCCAGCAGCTTAGGATGGGGGGGCAGCACAGATACGCAGTATTTT
TRBV6-5	NA	NA	TRBJ1-6	CASRTQSSYNSPLHF	TGTGCCAGCAGGACTCAGAGCTCCTATAATTCACCCCTCCACTTT
TRBV27	NA	once	TRBJ1-5	CASRPTGIGQPQHF	TGTGCCAGCAGACCTACAGGGATCGGCCAGCCCCAGCATTTT
TRBV28	NA	once	TRBJ1-3	CASSEQDIPGNTIYF	TGTGCCAGCAGTGAACAGGACATTCCTGGAAACACCATATATTTT
TRBV7-6	NA	NA	TRBJ2-3	CASSPDNVYGTDTQYF	TGTGCCAGCAGCCCCGATAACGTCTATGGCACAGATACGCAGTATTTT
TRBV30	NA	once	TRBJ1-5	CAWSGGGGNWVQHF	TGTGCCTGGAGTGGAGGGGGGGGAAATTGGGTCCAGCATTTT
TRBV5-1	TRBD1	few	TRBJ2-1	CASSLVRGRDEQFF	TGCGCCAGCAGCCTTGTGAGGGGGCGCGATGAGCAGTTCTTC
TRBV3-1/TRBV3-2	TRBD1	NA	TRBJ2-7	CASSPRRGPPYEQYF	TGTGCCAGCAGCCCACGTAGGGGGCCTCCCTACGAGCAGTACTTC
TRBV18	TRBD1	NA	TRBJ2-7	CASSPLGQSYEQYF	TGTGCCAGCTCCCCCTTGGGACAGAGCTACGAGCAGTACTTC
TRBV19	TRBD2	NA	TRBJ2-6	CASSKLAGAPGGANVLTF	TGTGCCAGTAGTAAACTAGCGGGGGCCCCGGGGGGGGCCAACGTCCTGACTTTC
TRBV7-9	NA	NA	TRBJ2-7	CASSLQGHEQYF	TGTGCCAGCAGCTTACAGGGCCACGAGCAGTACTTC
TRBV6-5	NA	NA	TRBJ1-3	CASRAALIGNTIYF	TGTGCCAGCAGGGCGGCTCTTATAGGAAACACCATATATTTT
TRBV3-1/TRBV3-2	NA	NA	TRBJ1-3	CASSQDYDSAGNTIYF	TGTGCCAGCAGCCAAGATTACGACAGTGCTGGAAACACCATATATTTT
TRBV10-3	NA	once	TRBJ1-6	CAISEDRPNYNSPLHF	TGTGCCATCAGTGAGGACAGACCAAACTATAATTCACCCCTCCACTTT
TRBV5-1	TRBD1	few	TRBJ1-6	CASSLGQGRSSPALHF	TGCGCCAGCAGCTTGGGACAGGGACGTTCATCGCCAGCCCTCCACTTT
TRBV19	NA	once	TRBJ2-3	CASTLGAGRGRSDTQYF	TGTGCCAGTACCCTAGGGGCTGGCAGGGGGAGGTCAGATACGCAGTATTTT
TRBV18	TRBD2	NA	TRBJ2-3	CASSPRTSSDTQYF	TGTGCCAGCTCACCTCGGACTAGTTCAGATACGCAGTATTTT
TRBV6-5	NA	NA	TRBJ1-1	CASSYSRNTEAFF	TGTGCCAGCAGTTACTCGAGGAACACTGAAGCTTTCTTT
TRBV5-1	TRBD1	NA	TRBJ2-7	CASSLYGQGTSYEQYF	TGCGCCAGCAGCTTGTACGGACAGGGGACTTCCTACGAGCAGTACTTC
TRBV6-5	NA	NA	TRBJ2-7	CASSRRQGSNEQYF	TGTGCCAGCAGTAGAAGGCAGGGTAGTAACGAGCAGTACTTC
TRBV28	NA	NA	TRBJ1-2	CASSYGGYGYTF	TGTGCCAGCAGTTACGGGGGGTATGGCTACACCTTC
TRBV19	NA	NA	TRBJ2-5	CASSIVGGGKTQYF	TGTGCCAGTAGTATAGTAGGGGGAGGGAAGACCCAGTACTTC
TRBV7-2	NA	NA	TRBJ2-7	CASSPSRYEQYF	TGTGCCAGCAGCCCGAGTAGATACGAGCAGTACTTC
TRBV6-5	NA	NA	TRBJ2-5	CASRLWETQYF	TGTGCCAGCAGACTCTGGGAGACCCAGTACTTC